The clone carrying this T cell receptor beta chain was seen ten or more times. Its target is not known. TCR beta CDR3 regions were amplified from RNA transcripts. RT-PCR in the first round (using the HTBI primer set) targeted the TCR CDR3. MiXCR, run by TCRdb on the multiplex PCR reads, gives a single entry per CDR3 protein. The profile shows a few hundred thousand distinct CDR3 sequences, about 18% of them singletons. This sample is drawn from a study of T cells in Graves' hyperthyroidism and ophthalmopathy. Study summary: Before any treatment, at initial diagnosis, peripheral blood was collected. Notes on the study in general: In validation, the model predicted ophthalmopathy. These predictions came a median roughly six months before onset.

The CDR3 covers 16 residues. Trimming removed 5 bases from V and 8 bases from J; junction bases left unmatched: 11. Germline values: CDR1 SGHNT, CDR2 YENEEA. Hyperthyroidism was newly diagnosed in patients aged 18 to 65 (duration under 2 months). Clinical symptoms, serum thyroxine and TRAb, thyroid ultrasound and orbital computed tomography were used for the diagnoses. This TCR derives from a woman aged 50 to 60 with Graves' hyperthyroidism. This chain uses TRBV11-3 with TRBJ2-1, with 11 positions matching TRBD2. Sequenced input: blood. The CDR3 sequence: CASSPGTSGYKDEQFF. Written as DNA, the CDR3 is TGTGCCAGCAGCCCCGGGACTAGCGGCTACAAGGATGAGCAGTTCTTC.